The sequence of this T cell receptor (beta chain) was determined in a study of blood T cell repertoires in COVID-19. Whole-study context: The cDNA or gDNA used as material had been derived from T cells, B-cell-depleted T cells, or PBMCs.

The CDR3 runs 17 residues. This table comes from immunoSEQ multiplex PCR, and its TCRdb copy is limited to in-frame clones, with some not included. Here the sample spans around 200,000 clones, around 85% being singletons. The sequence came from a man between 35 and 55 years old who had recovered from COVID-19. The rearrangement joins TRBV21-1 to TRBJ1-6; whether TRBD1, the table's D call, matches the DNA was not checked. TRBV21-1 has pseudogene status. The sequencing sample was made of PBMCs or T cells enriched from blood (not recorded which). CDR3 in DNA: TGTGCCAGCAGCAAAGATATCCCAGTCTCCTATAATTCACCCCTCCACTTT. As protein: CASSKDIPVSYNSPLHF.